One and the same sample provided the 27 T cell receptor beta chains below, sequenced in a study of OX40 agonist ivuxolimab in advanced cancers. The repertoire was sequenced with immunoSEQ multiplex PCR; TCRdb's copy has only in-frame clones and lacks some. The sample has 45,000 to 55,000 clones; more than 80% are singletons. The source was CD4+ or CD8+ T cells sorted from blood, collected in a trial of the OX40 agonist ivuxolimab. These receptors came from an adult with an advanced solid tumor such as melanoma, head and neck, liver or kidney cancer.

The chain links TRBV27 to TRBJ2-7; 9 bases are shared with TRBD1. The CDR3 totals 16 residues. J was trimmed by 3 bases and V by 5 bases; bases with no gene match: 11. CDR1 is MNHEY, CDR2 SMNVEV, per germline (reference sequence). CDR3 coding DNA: TGTGCCAGCAGTCCCCAACCCCCGGGACAGGGCTACGAGCAGTACTTC. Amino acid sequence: CASSPQPPGQGYEQYF.

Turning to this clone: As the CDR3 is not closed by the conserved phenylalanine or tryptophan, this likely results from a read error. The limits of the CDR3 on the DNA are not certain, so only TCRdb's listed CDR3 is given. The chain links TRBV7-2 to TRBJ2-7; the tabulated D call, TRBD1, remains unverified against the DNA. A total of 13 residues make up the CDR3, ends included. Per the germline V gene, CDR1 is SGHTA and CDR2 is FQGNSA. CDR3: CASSPTVLAGNTY.

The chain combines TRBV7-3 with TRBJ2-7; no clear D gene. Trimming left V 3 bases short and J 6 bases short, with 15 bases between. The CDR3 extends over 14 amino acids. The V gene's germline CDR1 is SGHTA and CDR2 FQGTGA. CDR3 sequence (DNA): TGTGCCAGCAGCTTTCAACCGGGTGTAACCGAGCAGTACTTC. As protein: CASSFQPGVTEQYF. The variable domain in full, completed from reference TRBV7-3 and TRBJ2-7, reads GAGVSQTPSNKVTEKGKYVELRCDPISGHTALYWYRQSLGQGPEFLIYFQGTGAADDSGLPNDRFFAVRPEGSVSTLKIQRTERGDSAVYLCASSFQPGVTEQYFGPGTRLTVT.

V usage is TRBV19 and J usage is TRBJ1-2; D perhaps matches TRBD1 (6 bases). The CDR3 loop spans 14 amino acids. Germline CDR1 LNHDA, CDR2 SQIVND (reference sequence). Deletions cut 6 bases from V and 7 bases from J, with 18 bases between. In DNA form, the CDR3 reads TGTGCCAGTAGATCCCAGGGGCGGCGGGGTGGCTACACCTTC. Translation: CASRSQGRRGGYTF. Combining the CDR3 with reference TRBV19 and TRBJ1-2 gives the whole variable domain DGGITQSPKYLFRKEGQNVTLSCEQNLNHDAMYWYRQDPGQGLRLIYYSQIVNDFQKGDIAEGYSVSREKKESFPLTVTSAQKNPTAFYLCASRSQGRRGGYTFGSGTRLTVV.

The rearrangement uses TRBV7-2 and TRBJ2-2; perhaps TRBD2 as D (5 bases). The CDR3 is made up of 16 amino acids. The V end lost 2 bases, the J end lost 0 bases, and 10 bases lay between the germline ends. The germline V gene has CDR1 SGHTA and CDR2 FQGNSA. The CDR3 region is CASSLYAGPNTGELFF. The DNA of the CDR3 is TGTGCCAGCAGCTTATATGCGGGTCCGAACACCGGGGAGCTGTTTTTT.

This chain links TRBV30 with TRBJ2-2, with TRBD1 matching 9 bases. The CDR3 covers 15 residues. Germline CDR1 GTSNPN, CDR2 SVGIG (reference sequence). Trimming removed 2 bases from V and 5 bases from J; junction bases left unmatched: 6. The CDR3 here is CAWSPGTGRTGELFF. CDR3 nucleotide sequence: TGTGCCTGGAGTCCCGGGACAGGGAGGACCGGGGAGCTGTTTTTT.

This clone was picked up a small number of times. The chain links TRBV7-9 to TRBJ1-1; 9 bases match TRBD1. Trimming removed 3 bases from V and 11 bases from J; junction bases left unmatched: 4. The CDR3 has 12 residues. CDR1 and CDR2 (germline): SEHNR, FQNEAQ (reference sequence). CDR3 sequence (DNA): TGTGCCAGCAGCTTGACCGGGACAGGGGCTTTCTTT. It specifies CASSLTGTGAFF.

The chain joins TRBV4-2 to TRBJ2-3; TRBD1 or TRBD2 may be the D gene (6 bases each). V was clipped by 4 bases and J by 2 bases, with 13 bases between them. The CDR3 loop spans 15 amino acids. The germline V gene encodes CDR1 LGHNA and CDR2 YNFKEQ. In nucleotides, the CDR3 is TGTGCCAGCAGCCCCAACGGGGGCCCCACAGATACGCAGTATTTT. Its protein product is CASSPNGGPTDTQYF.

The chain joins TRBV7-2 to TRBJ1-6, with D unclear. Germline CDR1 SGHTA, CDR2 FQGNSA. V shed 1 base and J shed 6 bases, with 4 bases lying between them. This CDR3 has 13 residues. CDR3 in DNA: TGTGCCAGCAGCTTAGTTAGTAATTCACCCCTCCACTTT. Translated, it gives CASSLVSNSPLHF.

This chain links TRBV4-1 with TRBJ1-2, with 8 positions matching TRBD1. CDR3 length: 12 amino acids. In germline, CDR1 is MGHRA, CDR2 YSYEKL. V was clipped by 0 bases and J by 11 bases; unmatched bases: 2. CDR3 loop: CASSQDDRGYTF. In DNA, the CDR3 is TGCGCCAGCAGCCAAGATGACAGGGGATACACCTTC.

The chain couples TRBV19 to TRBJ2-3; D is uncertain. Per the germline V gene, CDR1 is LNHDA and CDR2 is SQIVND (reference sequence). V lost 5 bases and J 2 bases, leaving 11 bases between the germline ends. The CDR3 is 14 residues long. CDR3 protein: CASSVERITDTQYF. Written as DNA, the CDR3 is TGTGCCAGTAGTGTGGAACGAATCACAGATACGCAGTATTTT.

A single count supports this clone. The CDR3 sequence is CASSYGLAGGPDEQFF. In DNA, the CDR3 is TGCGCCAGCAGCTATGGACTAGCGGGGGGGCCGGATGAGCAGTTCTTC. The chain joins TRBV5-1 to TRBJ2-1; 15 bases map to TRBD2. The junction had 6 bases not matched to a gene; V was cut back by 3 bases and J by 8 bases. The CDR3 has 16 residues. Germline CDR1 reads SGHRS; CDR2 reads YFSETQ.

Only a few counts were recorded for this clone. This chain's CDR3 is CASAGSTGELFF. CDR3 bases: TGTGCCAGCGCGGGGTCCACCGGGGAGCTGTTTTTT. This sequence joins TRBV6-4 and TRBJ2-2; weak D call: TRBD2 (6 bases). The V end was cut by 8 bases, the J end by 4 bases, with 8 bases between. This CDR3 comprises 12 residues. Germline assignment: CDR1 MRHNA and CDR2 SNTAGT.

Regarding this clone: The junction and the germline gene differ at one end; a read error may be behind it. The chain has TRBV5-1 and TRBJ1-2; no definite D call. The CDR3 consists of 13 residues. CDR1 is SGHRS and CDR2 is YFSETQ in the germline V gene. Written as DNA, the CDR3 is TGTGCCAGCAGCTTAATCTCGGGCTATGGCTACACCTTC. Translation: CASSLISGYGYTF.

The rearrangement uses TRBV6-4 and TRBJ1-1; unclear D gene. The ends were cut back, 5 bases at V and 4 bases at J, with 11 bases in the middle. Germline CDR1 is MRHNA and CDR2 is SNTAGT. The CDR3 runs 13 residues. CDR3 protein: CASSNEDSTEAFF. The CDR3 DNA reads TGTGCCAGCAGTAATGAGGATAGCACTGAAGCTTTCTTT.

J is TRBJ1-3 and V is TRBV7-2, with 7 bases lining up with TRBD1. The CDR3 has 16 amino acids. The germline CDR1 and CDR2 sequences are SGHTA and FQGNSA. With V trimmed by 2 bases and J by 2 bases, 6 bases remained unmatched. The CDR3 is CASSLQGTDTGNTIYF. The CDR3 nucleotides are TGTGCCAGCAGCTTACAGGGGACAGATACTGGAAACACCATATATTTT.

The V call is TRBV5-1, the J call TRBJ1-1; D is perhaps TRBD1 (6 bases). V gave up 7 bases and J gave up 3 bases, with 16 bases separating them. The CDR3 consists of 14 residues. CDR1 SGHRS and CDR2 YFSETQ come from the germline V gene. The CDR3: CASRLFWGHTEAFF. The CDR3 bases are TGCGCCAGCCGACTATTTTGGGGGCACACTGAAGCTTTCTTT.

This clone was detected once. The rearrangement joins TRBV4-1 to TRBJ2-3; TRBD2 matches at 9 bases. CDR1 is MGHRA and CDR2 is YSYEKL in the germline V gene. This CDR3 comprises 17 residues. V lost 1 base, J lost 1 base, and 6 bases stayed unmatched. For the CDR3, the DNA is TGCGCCAGCAGCCAAGGGCGGGGGGGCCGTGGCACAGATACGCAGTATTTT. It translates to CASSQGRGGRGTDTQYF.

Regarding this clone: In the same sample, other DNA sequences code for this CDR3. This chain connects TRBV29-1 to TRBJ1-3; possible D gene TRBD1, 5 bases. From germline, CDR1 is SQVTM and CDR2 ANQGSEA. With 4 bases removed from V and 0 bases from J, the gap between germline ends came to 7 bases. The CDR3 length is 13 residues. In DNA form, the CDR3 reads TGCAGCGTTGTGGGGGGCTCTGGAAACACCATATATTTT. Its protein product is CSVVGGSGNTIYF.

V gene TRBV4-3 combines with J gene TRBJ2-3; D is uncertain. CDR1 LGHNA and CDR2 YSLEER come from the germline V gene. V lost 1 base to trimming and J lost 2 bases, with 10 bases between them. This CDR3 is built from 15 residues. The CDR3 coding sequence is TGCGCCAGCAGCCAAGGGGCCGGAAACACAGATACGCAGTATTTT. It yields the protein CASSQGAGNTDTQYF.

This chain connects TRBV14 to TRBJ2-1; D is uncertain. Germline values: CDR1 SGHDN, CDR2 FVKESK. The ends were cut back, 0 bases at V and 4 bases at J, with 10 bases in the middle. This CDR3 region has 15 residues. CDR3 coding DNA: TGTGCCAGCAGCCAAGAGTATGGGTGGTACAATGAGCAGTTCTTC. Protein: CASSQEYGWYNEQFF.

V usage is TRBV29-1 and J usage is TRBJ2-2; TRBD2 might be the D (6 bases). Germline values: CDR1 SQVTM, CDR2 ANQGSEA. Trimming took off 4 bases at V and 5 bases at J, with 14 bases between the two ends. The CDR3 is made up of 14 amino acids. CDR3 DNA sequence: TGCAGCGTTGTAATCGGGGCGGGGACCGGGGAGCTGTTTTTT. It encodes CSVVIGAGTGELFF.

This CDR3 is CASTLAGGITDTQYF. DNA of the CDR3: TGTGCCAGCACCCTAGCGGGGGGAATCACAGATACGCAGTATTTT. V usage is TRBV2 and J usage is TRBJ2-3; 11 bases align to TRBD2. CDR3 size: 15 residues. V was pared by 7 bases and J by 2 bases, with 5 bases of the junction left unmatched. The germline V gene encodes CDR1 SNHLY and CDR2 FYNNEI.

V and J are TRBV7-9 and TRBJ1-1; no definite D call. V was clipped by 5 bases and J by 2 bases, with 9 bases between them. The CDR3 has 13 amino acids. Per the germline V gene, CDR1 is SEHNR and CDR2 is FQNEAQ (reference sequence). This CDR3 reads CASSRGVNTEAFF. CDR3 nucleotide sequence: TGTGCCAGCAGCCGTGGGGTAAACACTGAAGCTTTCTTT.

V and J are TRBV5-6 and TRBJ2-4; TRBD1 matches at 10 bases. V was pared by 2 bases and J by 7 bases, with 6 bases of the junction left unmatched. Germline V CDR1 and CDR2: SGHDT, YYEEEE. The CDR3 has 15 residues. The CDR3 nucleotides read TGTGCCAGCAGCTTTAGGGGACAGGGGCGGAACATTCAGTACTTC. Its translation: CASSFRGQGRNIQYF. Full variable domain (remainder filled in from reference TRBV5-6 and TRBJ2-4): DAGVTQSPTHLIKTRGQQVTLRCSPKSGHDTVSWYQQALGQGPQFIFQYYEEEERQRGNFPDRFSGHQFPNYSSELNVNALLLGDSALYLCASSFRGQGRNIQYFGAGTRLSVL.

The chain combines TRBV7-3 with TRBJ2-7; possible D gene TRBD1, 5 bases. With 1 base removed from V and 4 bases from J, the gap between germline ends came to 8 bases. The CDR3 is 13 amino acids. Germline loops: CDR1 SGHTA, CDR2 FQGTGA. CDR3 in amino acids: CASSLIQGYEQYF. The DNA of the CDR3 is TGTGCCAGCAGCTTAATTCAGGGTTACGAGCAGTACTTC. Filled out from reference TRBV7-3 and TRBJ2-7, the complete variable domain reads GAGVSQTPSNKVTEKGKYVELRCDPISGHTALYWYRQSLGQGPEFLIYFQGTGAADDSGLPNDRFFAVRPEGSVSTLKIQRTERGDSAVYLCASSLIQGYEQYFGPGTRLTVT.

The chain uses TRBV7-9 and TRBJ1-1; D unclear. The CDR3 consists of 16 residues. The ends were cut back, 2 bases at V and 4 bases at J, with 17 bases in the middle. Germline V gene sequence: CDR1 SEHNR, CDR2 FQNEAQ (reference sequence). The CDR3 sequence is CASSLRVGTQITEAFF. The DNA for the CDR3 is TGTGCCAGCAGCTTACGTGTCGGCACCCAAATCACTGAAGCTTTCTTT. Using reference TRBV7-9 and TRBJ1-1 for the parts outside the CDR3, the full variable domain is DTGVSQNPRHKITKRGQNVTFRCDPISEHNRLYWYRQTLGQGPEFLTYFQNEAQLEKSRLLSDRFSAERPKGSFSTLEIQRTEQGDSAMYLCASSLRVGTQITEAFFGQGTRLTVV.